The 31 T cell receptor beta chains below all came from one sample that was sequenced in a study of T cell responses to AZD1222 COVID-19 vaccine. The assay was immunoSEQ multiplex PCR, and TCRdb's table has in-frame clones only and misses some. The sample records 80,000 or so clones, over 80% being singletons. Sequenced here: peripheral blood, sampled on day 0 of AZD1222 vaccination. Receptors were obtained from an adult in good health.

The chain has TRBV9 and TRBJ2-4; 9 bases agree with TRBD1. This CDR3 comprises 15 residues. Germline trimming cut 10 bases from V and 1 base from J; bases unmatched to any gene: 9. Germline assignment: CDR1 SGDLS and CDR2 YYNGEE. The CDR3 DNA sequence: TGTGCCTCCTCGGGACAGGGATTGGCCAAAAACATTCAGTACTTC. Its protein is CASSGQGLAKNIQYF.

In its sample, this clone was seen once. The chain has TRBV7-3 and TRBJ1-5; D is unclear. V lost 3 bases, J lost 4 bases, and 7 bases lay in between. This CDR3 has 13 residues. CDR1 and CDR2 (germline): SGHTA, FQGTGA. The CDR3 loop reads CASSFSVNQPQHF. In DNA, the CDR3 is TGTGCCAGCAGCTTTTCTGTAAATCAGCCCCAGCATTTT.

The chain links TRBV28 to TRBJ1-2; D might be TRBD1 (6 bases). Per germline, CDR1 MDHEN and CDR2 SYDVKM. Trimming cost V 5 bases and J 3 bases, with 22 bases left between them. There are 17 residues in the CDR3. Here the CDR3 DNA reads TGTGCCAGCAGTCCAGCACAGGCAGGGGCTAGGGACTATGGCTACACCTTC. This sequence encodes CASSPAQAGARDYGYTF.

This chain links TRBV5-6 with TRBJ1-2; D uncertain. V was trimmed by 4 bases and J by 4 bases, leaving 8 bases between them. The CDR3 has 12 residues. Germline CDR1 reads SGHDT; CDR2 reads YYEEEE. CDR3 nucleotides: TGTGCCAGCAGCGCCGAGAGCTATGGCTACACCTTC. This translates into CASSAESYGYTF.

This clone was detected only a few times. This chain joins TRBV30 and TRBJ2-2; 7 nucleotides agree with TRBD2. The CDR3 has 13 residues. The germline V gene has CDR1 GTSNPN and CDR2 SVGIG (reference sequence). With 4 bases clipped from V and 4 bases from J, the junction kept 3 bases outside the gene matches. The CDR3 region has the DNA TGTGCCTGGATTAGGGAGGGCACCGGGGAGCTGTTTTTT. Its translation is CAWIREGTGELFF.

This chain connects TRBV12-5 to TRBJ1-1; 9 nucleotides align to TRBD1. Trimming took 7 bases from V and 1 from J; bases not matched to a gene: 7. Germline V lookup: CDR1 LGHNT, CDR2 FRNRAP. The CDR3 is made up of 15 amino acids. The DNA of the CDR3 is TGTGCTAGTGAACCGGGACAGGGCGAGAACACTGAAGCTTTCTTT. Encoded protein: CASEPGQGENTEAFF.

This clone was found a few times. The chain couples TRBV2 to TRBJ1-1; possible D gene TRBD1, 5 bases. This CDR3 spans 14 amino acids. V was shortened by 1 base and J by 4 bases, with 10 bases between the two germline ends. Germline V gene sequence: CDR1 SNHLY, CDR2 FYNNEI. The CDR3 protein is CASSEVVGGTEAFF. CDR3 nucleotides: TGTGCCAGCAGTGAAGTCGTCGGGGGCACTGAAGCTTTCTTT.

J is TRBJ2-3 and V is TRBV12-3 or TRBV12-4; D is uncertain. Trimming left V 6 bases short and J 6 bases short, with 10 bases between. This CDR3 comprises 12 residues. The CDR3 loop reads CASSPSSDTQYF. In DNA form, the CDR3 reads TGTGCCAGCAGCCCTTCGTCCGATACGCAGTATTTT.

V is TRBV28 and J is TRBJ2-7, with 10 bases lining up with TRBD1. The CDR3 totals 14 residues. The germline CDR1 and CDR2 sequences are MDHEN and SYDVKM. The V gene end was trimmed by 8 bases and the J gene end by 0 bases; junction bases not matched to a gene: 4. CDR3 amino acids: CASSTGGNSYEQYF. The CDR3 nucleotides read TGTGCCAGCTCGACAGGGGGCAACTCCTACGAGCAGTACTTC.

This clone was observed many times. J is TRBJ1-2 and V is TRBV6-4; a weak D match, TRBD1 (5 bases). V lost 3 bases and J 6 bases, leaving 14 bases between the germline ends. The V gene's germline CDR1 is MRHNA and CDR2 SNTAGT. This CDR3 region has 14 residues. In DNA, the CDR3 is TGTGCCAGCAGTGAAGGGCCGGGGGTTCATGGCTACACCTTC. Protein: CASSEGPGVHGYTF.

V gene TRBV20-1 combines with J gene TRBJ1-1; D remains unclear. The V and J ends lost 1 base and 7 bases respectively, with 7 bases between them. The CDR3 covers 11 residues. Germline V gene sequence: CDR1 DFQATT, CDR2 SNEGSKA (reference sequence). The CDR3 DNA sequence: TGCAGTGCTAGAGCCCAGGTTGAAGCTTTCTTT. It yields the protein CSARAQVEAFF.

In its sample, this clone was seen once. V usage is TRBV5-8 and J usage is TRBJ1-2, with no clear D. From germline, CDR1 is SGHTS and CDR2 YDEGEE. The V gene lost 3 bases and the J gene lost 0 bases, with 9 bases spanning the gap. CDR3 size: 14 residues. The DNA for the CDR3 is TGTGCCAGCAGCTACGGATATACTAACTATGGCTACACCTTC. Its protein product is CASSYGYTNYGYTF. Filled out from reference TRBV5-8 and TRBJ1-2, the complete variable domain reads EAGVTQSPTHLIKTRGQQATLRCSPISGHTSVYWYQQALGLGLQFLLWYDEGEERNRGNFPPRFSGRQFPNYSSELNVNALELEDSALYLCASSYGYTNYGYTFGSGTRLTVV.

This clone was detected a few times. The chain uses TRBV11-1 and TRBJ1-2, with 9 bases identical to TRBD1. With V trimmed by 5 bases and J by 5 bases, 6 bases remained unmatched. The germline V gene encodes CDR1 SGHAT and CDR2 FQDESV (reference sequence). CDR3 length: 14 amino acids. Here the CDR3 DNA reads TGTGCCAGCAGCCCCACGGACAGGGGTTATGGCTACACCTTC. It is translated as CASSPTDRGYGYTF.

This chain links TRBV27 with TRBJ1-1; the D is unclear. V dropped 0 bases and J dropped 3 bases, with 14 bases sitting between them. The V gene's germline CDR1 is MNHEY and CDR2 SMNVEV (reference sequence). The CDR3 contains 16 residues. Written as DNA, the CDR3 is TGTGCCAGCAGTTTATCTTTAGGCTTACGGGACACTGAAGCTTTCTTT. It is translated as CASSLSLGLRDTEAFF.

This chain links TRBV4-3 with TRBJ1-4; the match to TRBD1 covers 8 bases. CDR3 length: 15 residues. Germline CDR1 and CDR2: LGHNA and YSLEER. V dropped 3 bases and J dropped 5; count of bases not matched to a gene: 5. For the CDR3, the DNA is TGCGCCAGCAGCCACGGGGACAGGTCCAATGAAAAACTGTTTTTT. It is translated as CASSHGDRSNEKLFF.

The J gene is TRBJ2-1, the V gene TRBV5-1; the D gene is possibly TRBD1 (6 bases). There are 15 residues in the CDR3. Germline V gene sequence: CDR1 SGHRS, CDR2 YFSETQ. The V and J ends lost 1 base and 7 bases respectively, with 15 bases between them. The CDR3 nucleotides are TGCGCCAGCAGCTTGACAGGGCGTGCGGAGAATGAGCAGTTCTTC. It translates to CASSLTGRAENEQFF.

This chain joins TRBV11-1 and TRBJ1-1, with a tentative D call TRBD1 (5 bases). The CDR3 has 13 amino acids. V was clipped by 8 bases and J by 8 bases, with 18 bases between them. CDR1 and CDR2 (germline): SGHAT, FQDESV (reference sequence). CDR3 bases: TGTGCCAGCCATATTACGGGAGGACACGAAGCTTTCTTT. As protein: CASHITGGHEAFF.

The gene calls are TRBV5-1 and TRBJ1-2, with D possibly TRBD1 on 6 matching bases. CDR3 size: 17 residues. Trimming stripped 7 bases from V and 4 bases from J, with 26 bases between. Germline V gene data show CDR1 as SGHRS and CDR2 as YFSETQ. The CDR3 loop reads CASAPGAPGEIPYGYTF. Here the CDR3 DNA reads TGCGCCAGCGCCCCCGGGGCCCCAGGGGAGATACCCTATGGCTACACCTTC.

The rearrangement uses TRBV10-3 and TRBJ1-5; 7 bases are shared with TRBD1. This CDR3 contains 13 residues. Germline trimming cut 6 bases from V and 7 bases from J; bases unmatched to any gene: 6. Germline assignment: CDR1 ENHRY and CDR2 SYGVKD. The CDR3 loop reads CAISATGDQPQHF. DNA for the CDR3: TGTGCCATCAGCGCAACAGGGGACCAGCCCCAGCATTTT.

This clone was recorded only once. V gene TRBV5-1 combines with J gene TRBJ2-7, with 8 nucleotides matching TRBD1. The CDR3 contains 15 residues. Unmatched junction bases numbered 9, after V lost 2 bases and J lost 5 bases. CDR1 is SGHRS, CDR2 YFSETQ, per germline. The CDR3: CASSFTDRGRHEQYF. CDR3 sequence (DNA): TGCGCCAGCAGCTTCACAGACAGGGGTAGGCACGAGCAGTACTTC.

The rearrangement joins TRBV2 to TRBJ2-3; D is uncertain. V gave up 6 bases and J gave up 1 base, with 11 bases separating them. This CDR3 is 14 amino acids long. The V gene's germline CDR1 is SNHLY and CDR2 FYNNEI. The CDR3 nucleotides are TGTGCCAGCAGCAAGGCTAGTGGCACAGATACGCAGTATTTT. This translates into CASSKASGTDTQYF.

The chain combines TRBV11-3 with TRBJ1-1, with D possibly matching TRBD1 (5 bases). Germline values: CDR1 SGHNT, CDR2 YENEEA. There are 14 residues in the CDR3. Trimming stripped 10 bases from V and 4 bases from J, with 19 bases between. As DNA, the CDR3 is TGTGCCACCGCAGCGGGACCCCGGCCCACTGAAGCTTTCTTT. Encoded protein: CATAAGPRPTEAFF. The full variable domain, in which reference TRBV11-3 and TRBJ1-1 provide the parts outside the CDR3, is EAGVVQSPRYKIIEKKQPVAFWCNPISGHNTLYWYLQNLGQGPELLIRYENEEAVDDSQLPKDRFSAERLKGVDSTLKIQPAELGDSAVYLCATAAGPRPTEAFFGQGTRLTVV.

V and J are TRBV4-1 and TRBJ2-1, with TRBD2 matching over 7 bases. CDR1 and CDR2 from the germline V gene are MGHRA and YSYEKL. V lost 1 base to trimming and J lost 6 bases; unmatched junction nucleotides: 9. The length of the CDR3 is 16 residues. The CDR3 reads CASSQAFGGGPNEQFF. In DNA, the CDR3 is TGCGCCAGCAGCCAAGCTTTTGGGGGGGGACCCAATGAGCAGTTCTTC.

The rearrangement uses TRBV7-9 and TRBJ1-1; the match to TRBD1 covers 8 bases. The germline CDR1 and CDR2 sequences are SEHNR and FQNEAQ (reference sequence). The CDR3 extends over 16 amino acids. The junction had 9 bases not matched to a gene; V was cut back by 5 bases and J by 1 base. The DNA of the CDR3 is TGTGCCAGCAGCCCGACTGGGACAGGTCGGAACACTGAAGCTTTCTTT. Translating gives CASSPTGTGRNTEAFF.

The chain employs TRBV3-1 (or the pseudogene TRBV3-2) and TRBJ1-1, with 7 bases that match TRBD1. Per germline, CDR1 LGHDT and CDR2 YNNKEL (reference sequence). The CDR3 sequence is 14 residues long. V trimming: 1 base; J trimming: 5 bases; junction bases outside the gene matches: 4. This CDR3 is CASSQGQGVTEAFF. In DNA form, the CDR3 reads TGTGCCAGCAGCCAAGGACAGGGAGTTACTGAAGCTTTCTTT.

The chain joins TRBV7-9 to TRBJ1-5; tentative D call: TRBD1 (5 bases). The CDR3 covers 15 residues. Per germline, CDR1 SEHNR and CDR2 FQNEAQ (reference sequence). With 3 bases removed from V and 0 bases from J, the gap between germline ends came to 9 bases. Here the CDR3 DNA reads TGTGCCAGCAGCTTTTCGGGGACTAGCAATCAGCCCCAGCATTTT. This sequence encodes CASSFSGTSNQPQHF.

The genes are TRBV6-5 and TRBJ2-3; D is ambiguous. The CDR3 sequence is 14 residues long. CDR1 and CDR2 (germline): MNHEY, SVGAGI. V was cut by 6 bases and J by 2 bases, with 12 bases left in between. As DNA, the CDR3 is TGTGCCAGCAGGACGGAACGATACACAGATACGCAGTATTTT. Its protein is CASRTERYTDTQYF.

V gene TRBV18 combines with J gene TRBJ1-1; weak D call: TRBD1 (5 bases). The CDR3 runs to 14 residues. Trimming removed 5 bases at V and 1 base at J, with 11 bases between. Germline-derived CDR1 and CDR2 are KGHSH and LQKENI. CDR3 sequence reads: CASSFDSSNTEAFF. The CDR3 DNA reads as TGTGCCAGCTCATTCGACAGTTCGAACACTGAAGCTTTCTTT.

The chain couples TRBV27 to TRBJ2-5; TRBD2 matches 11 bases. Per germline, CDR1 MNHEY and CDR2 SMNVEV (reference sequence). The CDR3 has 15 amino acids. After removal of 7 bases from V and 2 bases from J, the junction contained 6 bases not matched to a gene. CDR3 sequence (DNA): TGTGCCAGCATCAAAACTAGCGGGGGTCAAGAGACCCAGTACTTC. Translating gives CASIKTSGGQETQYF.

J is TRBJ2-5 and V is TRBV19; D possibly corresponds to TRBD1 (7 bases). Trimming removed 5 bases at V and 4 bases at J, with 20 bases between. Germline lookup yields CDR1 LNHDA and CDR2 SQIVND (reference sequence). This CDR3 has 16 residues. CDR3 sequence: CASSYGQAGGRETQYF. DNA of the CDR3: TGTGCCAGTAGTTATGGACAGGCCGGAGGGAGAGAGACCCAGTACTTC.

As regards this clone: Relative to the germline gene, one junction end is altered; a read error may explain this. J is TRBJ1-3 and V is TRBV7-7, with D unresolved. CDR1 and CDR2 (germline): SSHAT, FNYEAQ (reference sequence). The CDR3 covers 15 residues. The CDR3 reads CASSTSPGAGNTIYF. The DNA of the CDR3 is TGTGCTAGCAGTACTTCTCCTGGGGCTGGAAACACCATATATTTT.